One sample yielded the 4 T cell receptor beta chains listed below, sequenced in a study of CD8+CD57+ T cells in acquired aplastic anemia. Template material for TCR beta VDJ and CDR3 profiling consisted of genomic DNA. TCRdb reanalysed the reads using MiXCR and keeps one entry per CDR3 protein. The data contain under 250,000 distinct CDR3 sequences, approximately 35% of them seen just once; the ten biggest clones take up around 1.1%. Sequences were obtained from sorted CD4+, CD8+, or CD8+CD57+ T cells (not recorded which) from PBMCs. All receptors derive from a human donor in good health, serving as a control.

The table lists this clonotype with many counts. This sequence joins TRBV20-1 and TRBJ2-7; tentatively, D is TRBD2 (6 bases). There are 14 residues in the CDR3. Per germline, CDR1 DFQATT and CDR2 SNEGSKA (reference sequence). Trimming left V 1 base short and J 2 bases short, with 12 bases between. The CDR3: CSARGDWSTYEQYF. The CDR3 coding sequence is TGCAGTGCTAGAGGGGACTGGTCTACCTACGAGCAGTACTTC.

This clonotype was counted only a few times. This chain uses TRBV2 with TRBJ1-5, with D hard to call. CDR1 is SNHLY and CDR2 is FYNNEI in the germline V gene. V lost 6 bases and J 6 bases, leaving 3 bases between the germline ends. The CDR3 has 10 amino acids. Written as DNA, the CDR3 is TGTGCCAGCAGGGGTCAGCCCCAGCATTTT. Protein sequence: CASRGQPQHF.

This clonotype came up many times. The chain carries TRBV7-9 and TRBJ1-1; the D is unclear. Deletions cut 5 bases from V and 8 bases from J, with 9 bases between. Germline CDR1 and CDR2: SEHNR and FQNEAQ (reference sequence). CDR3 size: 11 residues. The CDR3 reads CASSTILEAFF. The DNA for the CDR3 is TGTGCCAGCAGCACCATCCTAGAAGCTTTCTTT.

CDR3 sequence: CASSQVGTDNSPLHF. DNA of the CDR3: TGTGCCAGCAGCCAGGTGGGGACAGATAATTCACCCCTCCACTTT. The chain couples TRBV25-1 to TRBJ1-6; 7 positions agree with TRBD1. V lost 6 bases, J lost 5 bases, and 7 bases stayed unmatched. Germline V lookup: CDR1 MGHDK, CDR2 SYGVNS. The CDR3 spans 15 residues.